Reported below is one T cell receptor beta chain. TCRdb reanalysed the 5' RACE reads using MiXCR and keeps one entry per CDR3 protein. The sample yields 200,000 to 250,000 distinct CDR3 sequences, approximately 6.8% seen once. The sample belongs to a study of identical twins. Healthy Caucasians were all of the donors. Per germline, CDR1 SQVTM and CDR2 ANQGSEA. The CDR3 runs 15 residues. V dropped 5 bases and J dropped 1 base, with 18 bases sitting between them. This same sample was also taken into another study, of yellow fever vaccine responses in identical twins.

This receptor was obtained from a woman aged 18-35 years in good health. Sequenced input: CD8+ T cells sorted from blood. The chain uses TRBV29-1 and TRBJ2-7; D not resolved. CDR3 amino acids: CSVLPTNGLSYEQYF. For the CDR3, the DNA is TGCAGCGTTCTACCGACAAATGGGTTATCCTACGAGCAGTACTTC.